This TCR beta chain is drawn from a study of blood T cells in healthy people across ages. The total RNA that was extracted per sample amounted to at least 5.5 micrograms. The CDR3 loop spans 15 amino acids. CDR1 is DFQATT and CDR2 is SNEGSKA in the germline V gene (reference sequence). Study-wide findings and caveats: Unknown CMV status may confound age-related changes in expanded clones.

A J-beta primer mix and a sample-barcoded 5' primer were used in a second PCR of about 7 to 12 cycles. TCRdb itself ran the 5' RACE reads through MiXCR, one entry per CDR3 protein. The table records about 800,000 distinct CDR3 sequences, 20% to 25% of them present only once. Notes on this clonotype: Its antigen is as yet unknown.

This sample was shared with a second study, whose subject was T cells of mothers and their children. That paper adds: It was through the M1S primer of the second PCR that sample barcodes and 2-4 random nucleotides were added.

The source of this sequence is a boy aged 5-17 years in good health. This sequence joins TRBV20-1 and TRBJ2-5; 8 bases match TRBD2. The J call could be wrong; TRBJ2-1 is a better fit for the DNA end. Source material: blood. The DNA for the CDR3 is TGCAGTGCTAGTGAGACTAGCGAGATTAGAAATGAGCAGTTCTTC. It yields the protein CSASETSEIRNEQFF.